The rows below give T cell receptor beta chains drawn from one sample of a study of blood T cell repertoires in COVID-19. Assay: immunoSEQ multiplex PCR; the TCRdb copy retains only in-frame clones and omits some. Of tens of thousands of clones listed, about 90% were seen once; the top ten hold 5.5% to 7.5%. Sequencing input: peripheral blood. The receptors come from an elderly woman with active COVID-19. Each CDR3 is given with its conserved first and last residue. The D gene is left open where the match is weak. Clone size is given for some rows only: seen once, a few or many times, or a class if the clone is expanded.

D gene	clone size	V gene	J gene	CDR3 DNA	CDR3 protein
.	few	TRBV4-1	TRBJ1-6	TGCGCCAGCAGCCAAGTGGGCAGAAGTATCTCCTATAATTCACCCCTCCACTTT	CASSQVGRSISYNSPLHF
.	.	TRBV27	TRBJ1-6	TGTGCCAGCAGAGGAGTTTATAATTCACCCCTCCACTTT	CASRGVYNSPLHF
TRBD2	once	TRBV18	TRBJ2-1	TGTGCCAGCTCACCAGCTAGCGGGGGGGGCTCCTACAATGAGCAGTTCTTC	CASSPASGGGSYNEQFF
.	.	TRBV19	TRBJ2-5	TGTGCCAGTAGTACCGGGACACTCCAGAGGGGGACCCAGTACTTC	CASSTGTLQRGTQYF
.	.	TRBV7-9	TRBJ2-7	TGTGCCACAAAGGAGTGGGACGAGCAGTACTTC	CATKEWDEQYF
TRBD1	once	TRBV13	TRBJ2-7	TGTGCCAGCAGCCTAGACCGGGACAGGGTGGTGGGGAACTACGAGCAGTACTTC	CASSLDRDRVVGNYEQYF
TRBD1	.	TRBV10-3	TRBJ2-5	TGTGCCAGTAGGGGGACAGGGGTGGGAGAGACCCAGTACTTC	CASRGTGVGETQYF
TRBD2	.	TRBV6-2/TRBV6-3	TRBJ2-2	TGTGCCAGCAGTTACTCGATCGGGGGGACCGGGGAGCTGTTTTTT	CASSYSIGGTGELFF
.	.	TRBV10-3	TRBJ2-3	TGTGCCATCAGCGGCTCAGAAGCGGGCAGGCCCGGATTCACAGATACGCAGTATTTT	CAISGSEAGRPGFTDTQYF
.	.	TRBV29-1	TRBJ2-7	TGCAGCGCCGAGGGAGTGGAGAGATACGAGCAGTACTTC	CSAEGVERYEQYF
TRBD1	.	TRBV5-4	TRBJ1-4	TGTGCCAGCAGCCAGGGACAGCCTGCAACTAATGAAAAACTGTTTTTT	CASSQGQPATNEKLFF
TRBD2	.	TRBV7-8	TRBJ2-2	TGTGCCAGCAGAGCCGGGACTAGCACCACCGGGGAGCTGTTTTTT	CASRAGTSTTGELFF
.	.	TRBV3-1/TRBV3-2	TRBJ2-2	TGTGCCAGCAGCCAAGAGGGGGGACTCACCAACACCGGGGAGCTGTTTTTT	CASSQEGGLTNTGELFF
.	.	TRBV19	TRBJ1-4	TGTGCCAGTAGTTCCTCGACAGGCCATAGGGAAAAACTGTTTTTT	CASSSSTGHREKLFF
TRBD2	.	TRBV4-1	TRBJ2-1	TGCGCCAGCAGCCAAGGTGGGACTAGCGGGTACAATGAGCAGTTCTTC	CASSQGGTSGYNEQFF
.	few	TRBV9	TRBJ2-3	TGTGCCAGCAACGTTCTACCCACAGATACGCAGTATTTT	CASNVLPTDTQYF
.	.	TRBV6-4	TRBJ2-5	TGTGCCAGCGGGCGGGATCACGGGCAAGGGACCCAGTACTTC	CASGRDHGQGTQYF
.	.	TRBV5-6	TRBJ2-7	TGTGCCAGCAGTACCCCGTCGGGCAGGGTGCCCTACGAGCAGTACTTC	CASSTPSGRVPYEQYF
TRBD2	once	TRBV7-2	TRBJ2-1	TGTGCCAGCAGCGAAACTAGCGGGGCTTACGATGAGCAGTTCTTC	CASSETSGAYDEQFF
TRBD2	.	TRBV5-4	TRBJ2-1	TGTGCCAGCAGCTTAACTAGCGGGGCCTACAATGAGCAGTTCTTC	CASSLTSGAYNEQFF
TRBD1	.	TRBV7-2	TRBJ1-2	TGTGCCAGCAGTCAACAGGGGGTCGGGGGCTACACCTTC	CASSQQGVGGYTF
TRBD1	.	TRBV7-9	TRBJ1-5	TGTGCCAGCAGCCTCTCAATTGGACAGGGAAGCAATCAGCCCCAGCATTTT	CASSLSIGQGSNQPQHF
.	.	TRBV4-3	TRBJ2-3	TGCGCCAGCAGCCAAGACCCAGCTAGAGATACGCAGTATTTT	CASSQDPARDTQYF
.	.	TRBV10-2	TRBJ1-1	TGCGCCAGCAGTGAGTACGCGGGTGTGGACACTGAAGCTTTCTTT	CASSEYAGVDTEAFF
.	once	TRBV7-3	TRBJ2-1	TGTGCCAGCAGCTTAACCAGGGACTCCTCCTACAATGAGCAGTTCTTC	CASSLTRDSSYNEQFF
TRBD1	.	TRBV9	TRBJ1-6	TGTGCCAGCAGCGCAGAGACAGGGGGCTTGGGCTCACCCCTCCACTTT	CASSAETGGLGSPLHF
.	.	TRBV9	TRBJ2-1	TGTGCCAGCAGCGTAGAAGTCGGCAATGAGCAGTTCTTC	CASSVEVGNEQFF
TRBD1	.	TRBV7-9	TRBJ2-7	TGTGCCAGCAGCTTAGAGTCGGCGACAGGGATCTACGAGCAGTACTTC	CASSLESATGIYEQYF
TRBD2	once	TRBV2	TRBJ2-3	TGTGCCAGCAGTCCCCCGGGGGGGAGGACAGATACGCAGTATTTT	CASSPPGGRTDTQYF
.	.	TRBV21-1	TRBJ2-5	TGTGCCAGCAGCAAAGATCAGGCGCCAGGGCTAGTGAAGGAGACCCAGTACTTC	CASSKDQAPGLVKETQYF
.	.	TRBV7-8	TRBJ1-4	TGTGCCAGCAGCTTTCGATCAGTTACAACTAATGAAAAACTGTTTTTT	CASSFRSVTTNEKLFF
TRBD1	.	TRBV9	TRBJ1-1	TGTGCCAGCAGCTCTCCCGGGACAGGGCCTGATGAAGCTTTCTTT	CASSSPGTGPDEAFF
TRBD1	.	TRBV2	TRBJ1-1	TGTGCCAGCAGGTCGGGACAGGCGAACACTGAAGCTTTCTTT	CASRSGQANTEAFF
.	.	TRBV4-3	TRBJ1-2	TGCGCCAGCAGCCAAGTGAAGGGGGTTGACTACACCTTC	CASSQVKGVDYTF
TRBD1	.	TRBV6-2/TRBV6-3	TRBJ2-7	TGTGCCAGCAGTAAAGGACAGGGGTACGAGCAGTACTTC	CASSKGQGYEQYF
.	.	TRBV11-3	TRBJ1-2	TGTGCCAGCAGCGCCCATTGGTCCGCAGTCTCCTCTCCCCGACTGGGTGGCTACACCTTC	CASSAHWSAVSSPRLGGYTF
TRBD1	.	TRBV12-3/TRBV12-4	TRBJ2-1	TGTGCCAGCAGCCTGGACAGGGCCAATGAGCAGTTCTTC	CASSLDRANEQFF
TRBD1	.	TRBV4-3	TRBJ1-2	TGCGCCAGCAGCCAGGACAGGGGGCTTGGCTACACCTTC	CASSQDRGLGYTF
.	few	TRBV6-1	TRBJ2-3	TGTGCCAGCAGTGAATATGGAGGTGGTGGCACAGATACGCAGTATTTT	CASSEYGGGGTDTQYF
TRBD1	.	TRBV15	TRBJ1-4	TGTGCCACCAGCAGAGTGGACAGGGGGTTTGAAAAACTGTTTTTT	CATSRVDRGFEKLFF